This TCR beta chain was captured in a study of human T cells and chemical hapten exposure. Notes on the study in general: TCRs whose frequency exceeded 1 in 1000 remained the same following DPC sensitization. It was expanded TCRs that formed significantly more large CDR3 similarity clusters than controls did.

Time point: pre-sensitization, week 0. Treatment meaning: therapeutic diphenylcyclopropenone sensitization with weekly scalp DPC. Authors' data handling: From about 22,000 to 700,000 TCRs were found per sample, with a median of approximately 96,000. TCRdb reanalysed the RACE reads using MiXCR and keeps one entry per CDR3 protein. These V and J calls derive from TCRdb rather than the authors' analysis. Of some 60,000 distinct CDR3 sequences in the sample, 11% were seen once. Per the germline V gene, CDR1 is SQVTM and CDR2 is ANQGSEA. CDR3 size: 11 residues. On this clonotype itself: Its antigen remains unknown. At one end the junction does not follow the germline gene, possibly because of a read error.

The material sequenced was whole blood, taken in connection with sensitization to the hapten diphenylcyclopropenone (DPC). The chain recombines TRBV29-1 with TRBJ2-1; possibly TRBD1 for D (6 bases). The origin of this receptor is a woman aged 40 to 50 with alopecia areata. Some clones in this sample may be carry-over from other donors' samples. This CDR3 reads CSVERQGSRIF. The DNA of the CDR3 is TGCAGCGTTGAAAGGCAGGGGAGTAGGATCTTC.